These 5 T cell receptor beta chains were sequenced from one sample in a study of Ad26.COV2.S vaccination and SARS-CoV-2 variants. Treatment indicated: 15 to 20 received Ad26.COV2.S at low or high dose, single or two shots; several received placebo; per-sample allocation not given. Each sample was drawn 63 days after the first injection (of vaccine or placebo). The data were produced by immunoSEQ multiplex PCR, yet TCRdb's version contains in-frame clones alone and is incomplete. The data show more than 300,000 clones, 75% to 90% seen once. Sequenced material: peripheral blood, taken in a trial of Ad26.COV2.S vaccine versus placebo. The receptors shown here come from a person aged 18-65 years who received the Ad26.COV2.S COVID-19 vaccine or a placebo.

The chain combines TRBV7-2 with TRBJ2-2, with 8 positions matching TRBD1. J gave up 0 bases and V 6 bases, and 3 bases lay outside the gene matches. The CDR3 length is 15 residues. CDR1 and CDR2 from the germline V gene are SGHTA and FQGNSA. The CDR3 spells CASRAGGSNTGELFF. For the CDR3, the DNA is TGTGCCAGCAGGGCAGGGGGCTCGAACACCGGGGAGCTGTTTTTT.

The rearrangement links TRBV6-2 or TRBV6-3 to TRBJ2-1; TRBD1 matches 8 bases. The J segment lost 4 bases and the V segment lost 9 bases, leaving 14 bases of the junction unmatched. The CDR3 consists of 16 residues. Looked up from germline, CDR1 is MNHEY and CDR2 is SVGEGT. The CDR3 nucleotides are TGTGCCAGTAGCGACAGGGGTATTGCGGGGTACAATGAGCAGTTCTTC. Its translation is CASSDRGIAGYNEQFF.

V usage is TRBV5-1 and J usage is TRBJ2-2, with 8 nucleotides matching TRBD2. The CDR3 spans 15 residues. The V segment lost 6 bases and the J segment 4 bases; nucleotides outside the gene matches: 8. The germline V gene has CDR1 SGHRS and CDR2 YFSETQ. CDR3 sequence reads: CASTPAGGSTGELFF. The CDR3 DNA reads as TGCGCCAGCACGCCCGCGGGAGGTTCCACCGGGGAGCTGTTTTTT.

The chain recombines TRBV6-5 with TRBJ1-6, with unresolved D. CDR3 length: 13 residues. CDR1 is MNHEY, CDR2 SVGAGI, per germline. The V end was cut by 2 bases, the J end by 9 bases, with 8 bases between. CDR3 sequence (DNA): TGTGCCAGCAGTTACGACGGGCGTTCACCCCTCCACTTT. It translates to CASSYDGRSPLHF.

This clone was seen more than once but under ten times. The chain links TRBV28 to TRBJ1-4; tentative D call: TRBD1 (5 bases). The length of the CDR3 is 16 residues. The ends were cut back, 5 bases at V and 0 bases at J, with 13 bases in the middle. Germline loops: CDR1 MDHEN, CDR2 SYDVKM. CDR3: CASSPETEPTNEKLFF. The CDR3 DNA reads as TGTGCCAGCAGTCCGGAGACAGAGCCAACTAATGAAAAACTGTTTTTT.